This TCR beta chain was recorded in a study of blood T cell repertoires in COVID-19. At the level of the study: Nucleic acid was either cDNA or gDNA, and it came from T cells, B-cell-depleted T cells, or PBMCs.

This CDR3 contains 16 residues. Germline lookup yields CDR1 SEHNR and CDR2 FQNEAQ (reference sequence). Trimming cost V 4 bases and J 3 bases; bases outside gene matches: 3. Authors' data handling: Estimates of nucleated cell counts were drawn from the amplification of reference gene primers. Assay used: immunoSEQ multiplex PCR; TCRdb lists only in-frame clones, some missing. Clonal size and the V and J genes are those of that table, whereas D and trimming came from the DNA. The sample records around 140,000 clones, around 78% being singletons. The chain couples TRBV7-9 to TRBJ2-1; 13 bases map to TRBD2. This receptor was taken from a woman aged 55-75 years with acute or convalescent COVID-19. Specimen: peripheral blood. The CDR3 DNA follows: TGTGCCAGCAGCTCGGGGACTAGCGGGAACTACAATGAGCAGTTCTTC. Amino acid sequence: CASSSGTSGNYNEQFF.